This entry concerns a single T cell receptor beta chain. This clone was observed a single time. Its antigen is unknown. Base quality data are lacking; no much larger clone is found one base away. This entry belongs to a study of cytomegalovirus exposure and HLA in healthy donors (dated by TCRdb to 2017 to 2019). Notes on the research overall: An earlier analysis of a few hundred of the donors reported around 280 Gb of sequence data and around 110 million unique TCR beta sequences obtained from some 200 million T cells. Approximately 300 gigabases of sequencing data and around 85 million unique TCR sequences made up an early release that covered 640 HLA-typed donors. The genetic ancestry cluster associated with self-reported Caucasian donors included 80% to 90% of the roughly 400 genotyped donors. The study aimed to test whether signatures of past pathogen exposure could be identified by cataloging public T cell receptors. Using immunosequencing, the study profiled T cell repertoires from roughly 650 subjects and related those repertoires to cytomegalovirus serostatus. Besides the first cohort of around 700 subjects, a separate validation cohort made up of some 110 different subjects was used. High-throughput TCR immunosequencing, statistical association of individual TCRs with disease status, and machine learning were combined to predict cytomegalovirus infection status. In a later analysis, previously published TCR beta repertoires from fewer than 750 donors were re-analyzed and high-resolution HLA genotyping was added so that TCR occurrence patterns could be studied. In the later analysis, no new phenotypic data were used to find candidate immune exposures; instead, reliance was placed on TCR beta sequences and their occurrence across donors. An earlier analysis of around 580 of the donors used high-throughput TCR beta sequencing to judge whether each TCR beta V gene segment behaved as functional or pseudogenic. Donor age, sex, ethnicity and CMV serostatus were compiled alongside the repertoire data. Genome-wide SNP genotypes for about 55% of the roughly 670 donors were used in a later genetic analysis, which treated that subset as a discovery cohort. Every discovery cohort repertoire had been produced on one sequencing platform. Class I and class II HLA loci were covered by the typing at four-digit resolution. Typing coverage differed by locus: A, B, C, DRB1 and DQB1 were typed in roughly 629-640 donors, DQA1 in about 550, DPA1 in 600 to 610, and DPB1 in around 490. Roughly 5 DR-DQ haplotypes were treated as single units for association and clustering because of strong linkage in the cohort. On average, around 240,000 unique TCR beta nucleotide sequences were sequenced per donor among several hundred genotyped donors of the cohort, with 15% to 20% of those sequences being non-productive. Broad study findings and their caveats: Cytomegalovirus status was reported to be diagnosed by the classifier with high specificity and sensitivity in both the original and validation cohorts. Most TCR sequences were observed very rarely across donors, whereas some public TCRs were present in many individuals. Strong co-occurrence of HLA alleles, especially DR and DQ, made assigning TCR associations to individual alleles difficult. The authors suggested that the approach could potentially be generalized to other disease states and immunological phenotypes. In a later analysis, the rate of TCR association differed among HLA loci, with DRB1 alleles having the most associated TCRs and HLA-C alleles having the fewest. The sequencing pipeline was judged likely to have produced a cluster of highly shared sequence variants as a technical artifact. A later analysis associated roughly 17,000 TCR beta sequences with specific HLA alleles at a false discovery rate of 0.05. A further reported finding was that TCR beta sequences accurately predicted the HLA-A and HLA-B alleles for most subjects in the first cohort. HLA typing was unavailable for some donors at each locus, so association tests used only the typed subset. Sequencing depth was assumed to be roughly uniform across donors in the presence/absence analyses, though that assumption may not hold. In a later analysis, several top co-occurrence clusters were reported to appear linked to parvovirus B19, influenza, CMV and Epstein-Barr virus. A later genetic analysis reported fewer N-insertions in productive TCRs among donors in an Asian-associated ancestry cluster than the approximately 670-donor mean. Three of the identified cytomegalovirus-associated TCR beta chains were confirmed in vitro to be specific for cytomegalovirus antigens. The study listed 170 or so TCR beta chains as associated with cytomegalovirus. Because counts were too low, roughly 17 rarely observed V segments, including chromosome 9 orphons, were left out of the earlier analysis of approximately 500 of the donors. CMV serostatus was the only immune exposure information available for the cohort. In a later analysis, HLA-associated TCR beta chains showed more clonal expansion and lower generation probabilities than non-associated chains that were equally common. V-gene and J-gene trimming of TCR beta chains was associated with a missense DCLRE1C variant in a later genetic analysis, and the association was replicated in an independent cohort. According to a later analysis, most CMV-associated TCR beta chains appeared to be HLA-restricted, and the HLA associations seemed to be driven largely by CMV exposure. Linkage disequilibrium might explain the correlated functional status among segregating V segments, but an unknown experimental factor could not be ruled out. The 87-base-pair reads could not distinguish some IMGT-functional V segments, including TRBV6-2 and TRBV6-3, so those segments were excluded. In this cohort, only TCR beta chains were sequenced, and detectable features were limited by the absence of alpha or paired-chain data. In an earlier analysis of fewer than 700 of the donors, most TCR beta V segments appeared in productive rearrangements about 87% or about 30% of the time, broadly matching IMGT annotations.

The V end gives up 0 bases and the J end 3 bases, leaving 3 bases in the junction not matched to a gene. Its CDR3 holds 15 amino acids, cysteine through phenylalanine. Only CDR3 DNA is held: 45 bases, read in frame from base 1. The germline V gene encodes CDR1 SGDLS and CDR2 YYNGEE. The cohort was made up of roughly 670 healthy bone marrow donors. Cohort members were all nominally healthy when sampled, although unrecorded immune exposures were likely present. CMV serostatus was recorded as positive for about 300 and negative for about 50% of the 666 cohort members, whereas no CMV serostatus was recorded for the donor in question. A peripheral blood sample was provided by each donor, and peripheral blood mononuclear cells were used for TCR beta sequencing. The Qiagen DNeasy Blood Extraction Kit was used to extract genomic DNA from the blood cell samples. Libraries were prepared through the immunoSEQ multiplex PCR assay. A mixture of 60 forward primers for TCR Vbeta segments and 13 reverse primers for TCR Jbeta segments was used in the multiplex PCR. Amplification of the CDR3 region of rearranged TCR beta genes was performed with a multiplex PCR assay on genomic DNA. The Illumina HiSeq System was used to sequence the amplified TCR beta libraries as 87-base-pair reads. Per the source publication's procedure: Across the 670 or so repertoires, a later analysis counted 78 million or so unique TCR beta chains, roughly 11 million of which were shared by at least two donors. A nearest-neighbor algorithm error-corrected the raw reads and collapsed the reads into unique sequences, merging closely related sequences to remove PCR and sequencing errors. CDR3 sequences were aligned to IMGT reference sequences to assign V, D and J gene segments. For a sequence to be retained, at least a six-nucleotide match to both a V gene segment and a J gene segment was required. Rearrangements were called productive when the CDR3 lacked stop codons and stayed in frame with V and J; all others were non-productive. CDR3 was defined by IMGT convention, running from the second conserved V-encoded cysteine to the conserved J-encoded phenylalanine. The earlier analysis of approximately 500 of the donors excluded sequences that lacked an unambiguous match to a single V gene segment. An earlier analysis of fewer than 750 of the donors called V segments functional above 56.7% productive rearrangements and segregating when the between-donor standard deviation exceeded 5%. To diagnose cytomegalovirus status from the catalog of TCR beta chain sequences, a statistical classification framework was built. In a later analysis, V and J genes were assigned by comparing TCR nucleotide sequences against IMGT/GENE-DB human TR gene sequences. A later analysis assigned CDR3 sequences and most-parsimonious VDJ recombination scenarios with the TCRdist pipeline. In a later analysis, every TCR beta chain was defined by the combination of its CDR3 amino acid sequence and its V-gene family, and reads without a unique V-gene family were dropped. In a later analysis, fewer than 650 highly shared, low-generation-probability nucleotide sequences were removed to address suspected cross-contamination and a sequencing artifact. In a later analysis, a clonal expansion index for each public chain was calculated from normalized within-repertoire ranks of inferred template counts. A later analysis computed generation probabilities with a VDJ recombination model fitted to out-of-frame rearrangements, and checked the results against IGoR. In a later analysis, TCR-TCR, TCR-HLA and TCR-CMV co-occurrence was scored with hypergeometric tests, and a repertoire-size bias correction was applied to TCR pairs. In a later analysis, false discovery rates were estimated by permuting HLA or CMV assignments 20 times. In a later analysis, co-occurring TCRs were grouped using DBSCAN, and TCRdist sequence similarity was added for clustering within HLA-allele-positive subsets. Co-occurrence clustering excluded repertoires with fewer than 30,000 or more than 120,000 public chains, plus five with anomalous nucleotide sharing. Entries here come from immuneACCESS through TCRdb and include only in-frame sequences with V and J called. Some clones fail to appear in such tables; in the studies checked, an unresolved V gene covers under half of the shortfall, and the cause of the remainder is unknown. Clone size and V and J calls were adopted from that table, with D and trimming inferred from the DNA. The sample includes over 95,000 clones, with about 80% observed a single time. The ten largest account for about 2% of the sample.

The TCR comes from a human donor in good health. Input material: PBMCs. The chain couples TRBV9 to TRBJ2-1, and 7 junction bases match TRBD2. CDR3 loop: CASSVAGGGYNEQFF. The nucleotide sequence reads as follows: TGTGCCAGCAGCGTAGCGGGGGGTGGCTACAATGAGCAGTTCTTC.